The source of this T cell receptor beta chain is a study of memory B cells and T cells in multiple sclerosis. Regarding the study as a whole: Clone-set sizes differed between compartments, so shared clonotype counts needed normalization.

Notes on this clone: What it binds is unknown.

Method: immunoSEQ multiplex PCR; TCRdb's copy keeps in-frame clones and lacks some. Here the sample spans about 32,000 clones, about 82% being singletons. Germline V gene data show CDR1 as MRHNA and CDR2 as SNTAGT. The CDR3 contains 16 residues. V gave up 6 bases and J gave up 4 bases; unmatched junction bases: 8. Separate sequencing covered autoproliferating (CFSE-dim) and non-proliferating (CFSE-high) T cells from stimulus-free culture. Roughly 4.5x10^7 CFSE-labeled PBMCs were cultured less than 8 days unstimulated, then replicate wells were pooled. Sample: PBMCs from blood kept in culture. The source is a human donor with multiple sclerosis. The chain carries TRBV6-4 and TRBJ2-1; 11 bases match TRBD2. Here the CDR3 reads CASSVRGTSGYNEQFF. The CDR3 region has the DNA TGTGCCAGCAGCGTCCGAGGGACTAGCGGATACAATGAGCAGTTCTTC.